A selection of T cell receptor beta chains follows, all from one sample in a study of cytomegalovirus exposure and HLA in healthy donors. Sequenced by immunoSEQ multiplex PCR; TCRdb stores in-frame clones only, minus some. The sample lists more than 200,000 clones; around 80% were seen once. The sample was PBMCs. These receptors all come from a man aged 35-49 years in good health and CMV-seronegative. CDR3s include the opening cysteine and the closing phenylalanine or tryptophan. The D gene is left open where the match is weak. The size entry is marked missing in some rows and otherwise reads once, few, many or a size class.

CDR3nt: TGTGCCAGCAGCTTAGCTGGGACAGACGGCTACACCTTC; CDR3aa: CASSLAGTDGYTF; v_gene: TRBV7-9; d_gene: TRBD1; abundance: .; j_gene: TRBJ1-2
CDR3nt: TGTGCCAGCAGCTCGCGTAGGGACAGGGTTTATAGCAATCAGCCCCAGCATTTT; CDR3aa: CASSSRRDRVYSNQPQHF; v_gene: TRBV7-8; d_gene: TRBD1; abundance: .; j_gene: TRBJ1-5
CDR3nt: TGCGCCAGCAGCTTGGGACTGTCTACGGATGAGCAGTTCTTC; CDR3aa: CASSLGLSTDEQFF; v_gene: TRBV5-1; d_gene: .; abundance: few; j_gene: TRBJ2-1
CDR3nt: TGTGCCAGCACCGATAGGGGGTACGAGCAGTACTTC; CDR3aa: CASTDRGYEQYF; v_gene: TRBV6-5; d_gene: .; abundance: few; j_gene: TRBJ2-7
CDR3nt: TGTGCCAGTAGTACAGGGGGCGGCACTAATGAAAAACTGTTTTTT; CDR3aa: CASSTGGGTNEKLFF; v_gene: TRBV19; d_gene: TRBD1; abundance: .; j_gene: TRBJ1-4
CDR3nt: TGCGCCAGCAGCATGGGGGGGCTAGCGGGCACAGATACGCAGTATTTT; CDR3aa: CASSMGGLAGTDTQYF; v_gene: TRBV5-1; d_gene: .; abundance: .; j_gene: TRBJ2-3
CDR3nt: TGCAGTGGGGCCTCCCCTGAAAAACTGTTTTTT; CDR3aa: CSGASPEKLFF; v_gene: TRBV20-1; d_gene: .; abundance: .; j_gene: TRBJ1-4
CDR3nt: TGTGCCAGCAGCCGAGGACCGGAGGGGGAGCAGTTCTTC; CDR3aa: CASSRGPEGEQFF; v_gene: TRBV11-2; d_gene: .; abundance: .; j_gene: TRBJ2-1
CDR3nt: TGTGCCAGCAGCCCCGGGACAATTAGCAATCAGCCCCAGCATTTT; CDR3aa: CASSPGTISNQPQHF; v_gene: TRBV28; d_gene: .; abundance: .; j_gene: TRBJ1-5
CDR3nt: TGCGCCAGCAGCCAAGTCTTCGGGACTAACAATGAGCAGTTCTTC; CDR3aa: CASSQVFGTNNEQFF; v_gene: TRBV4-1; d_gene: TRBD2; abundance: .; j_gene: TRBJ2-1
CDR3nt: TGTGCCAGCAGCTTAGCGGGGCGAATGGGACAGCGTAACACCGGGGAGCTGTTTTTT; CDR3aa: CASSLAGRMGQRNTGELFF; v_gene: TRBV7-9; d_gene: TRBD1; abundance: .; j_gene: TRBJ2-2
CDR3nt: TGTGCCAGTAGTATCACAGGGGTGAGGGCTAATGAAAAACTGTTTTTT; CDR3aa: CASSITGVRANEKLFF; v_gene: TRBV19; d_gene: TRBD1; abundance: .; j_gene: TRBJ1-4
CDR3nt: TGTGCCAGCAGCCCCATCATCCTAGCGGGGACCACAGATACGCAGTATTTT; CDR3aa: CASSPIILAGTTDTQYF; v_gene: TRBV6-9; d_gene: TRBD2; abundance: once; j_gene: TRBJ2-3
CDR3nt: TGTGCCAGCAGTTTGGAGGGAACAATTACTAGCACAGATACGCAGTATTTT; CDR3aa: CASSLEGTITSTDTQYF; v_gene: TRBV27; d_gene: .; abundance: .; j_gene: TRBJ2-3
CDR3nt: TGTGCCAGCAGCGTAGCTACGAGACTAGCGGGAGGCGGGGAGCTGTTTTTT; CDR3aa: CASSVATRLAGGGELFF; v_gene: TRBV9; d_gene: TRBD2; abundance: .; j_gene: TRBJ2-2